This TCR beta chain was profiled in a study of blood T cell repertoires in COVID-19 (dated by TCRdb to the early 2020s). In terms of the full investigation: Collaborator samples came from the United States, Italy and Spain and covered acute and convalescent phases of COVID-19. The material from the prospective study consisted of cDNA or gDNA derived from T cells, B-cell-depleted T cells, or PBMCs. Deeply sampled blood TCRbeta repertoires from subjects exposed to, actively infected with, or recovered from COVID-19 were included in the dataset. The repertoires were made available in a free public database intended to serve as a resource for research on the immune response to SARS-CoV-2. The samples were drawn from two sources: the first 160 participants of the ongoing ImmuneRACE study, and some 1,300 subjects contributed by 6 global collaborators. The sample metadata nearly always contained a de-identified subject ID, COVID-19 status, age in years and sex. Where available, HLA class I and class II types were taken from metadata supplied by the sample provider and were not determined by assay-based typing.

Results the study describes overall, beyond this receptor: Clinical and demographic metadata were provided uncurated, with the amount varying by source and participant.

Each collaborating institution followed its own protocols to collect whole blood in K2EDTA tubes. Collaborator samples were shipped for TCRbeta analysis as frozen whole blood, isolated PBMCs, or DNA extracted from either sample type. Points on this clone: What this receptor recognizes is not known. The input lacks base qualities; no much larger clone sits a single base away.

TCRbeta CDR3 regions were amplified from genomic DNA by means of the immunoSEQ Assay, a bias-controlled multiplex PCR. The study's own analysis went as follows. Nucleated cell counts per sample were estimated from amplification of reference gene primers within the assay. Sequence reads were collapsed and filtered to measure the absolute abundance of every unique TCRbeta CDR3 rearrangement. For each sample, productive Simpson clonality was calculated by taking the square root of Simpson's diversity index across productive rearrangements. What TCRdb holds here is the immuneACCESS table cut down to in-frame rearrangements. Part of the clones is not present; checked against another copy, under half of the missing clones reflect an unresolved V gene, and the others are unexplained. The V and J calls and clone size are taken from that table; D and trimming were inferred from the DNA. The sample table holds over 85,000 clones, of which more than 70% were seen once. The ten largest clones represent about 3% of the sample.

Trimming takes 8 bases off V and 10 bases off J; junction bases not matched to a gene: 9. The germline V gene specifies SNHLY as CDR1 and FYNNEI as CDR2. CDR3 length: 14 amino acids, cysteine to phenylalanine. Of all the DNA, just the CDR3 is kept, 42 bases in frame from base 1. The TCR was taken from a woman aged 50 to 60 with acute or convalescent COVID-19. Input material: peripheral blood. The chain couples TRBV2 to TRBJ1-6, and TRBD1 aligns with 9 junction nucleotides. The nucleotides read TGTGCCAGCGGGGGACAGGGTAGAGAATCACCCCTCCACTTT. Protein translation: CASGGQGRESPLHF. The full variable domain, completed from the reference TRBV2 and TRBJ1-6 proteins outside the CDR3, reads EPEVTQTPSHQVTQMGQEVILRCVPISNHLYFYWYRQILGQKVEFLVSFYNNEISEKSEIFDDQFSVERPDGSNFTLKIRSTKLEDSAMYFCASGGQGRESPLHFGNGTRLTVT.